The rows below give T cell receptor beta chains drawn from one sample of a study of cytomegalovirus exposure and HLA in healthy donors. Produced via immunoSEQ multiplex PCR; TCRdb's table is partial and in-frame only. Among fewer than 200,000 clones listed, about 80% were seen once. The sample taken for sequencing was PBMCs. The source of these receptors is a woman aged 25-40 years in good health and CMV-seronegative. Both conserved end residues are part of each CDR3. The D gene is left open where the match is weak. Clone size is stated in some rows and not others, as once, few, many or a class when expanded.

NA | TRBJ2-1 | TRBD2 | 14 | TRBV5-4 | TGTGCCAGCAGCGCGGGACTAGCGGGAAATGAGCAGTTCTTC | CASSAGLAGNEQFF
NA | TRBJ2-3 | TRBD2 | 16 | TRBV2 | TGTGCCAGCAGTGAAGGGGTAGCGGGGGCCACAGATACGCAGTATTTT | CASSEGVAGATDTQYF
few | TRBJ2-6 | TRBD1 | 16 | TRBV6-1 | TGTGCCAGCAGTGGGACAGGGGGCTCTGGGGCCAACGTCCTGACTTTC | CASSGTGGSGANVLTF
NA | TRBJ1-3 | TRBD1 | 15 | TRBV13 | TGTGCCAGCAGCGAGTATCCAGGGGGAGGAAACACCATATATTTT | CASSEYPGGGNTIYF
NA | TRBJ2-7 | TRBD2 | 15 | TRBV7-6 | TGTGCCAGCAGCTTAGGATCGGGGGGGGGTAACGAGCAGTACTTC | CASSLGSGGGNEQYF
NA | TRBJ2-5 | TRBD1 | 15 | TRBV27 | TGTGCCAGCAGCCTTCTCGGGACAGTCCAAGAGACCCAGTACTTC | CASSLLGTVQETQYF
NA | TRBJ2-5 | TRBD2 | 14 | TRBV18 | TGTGCCAGCTCACGTCTGGGAGGGGCAGAGACCCAGTACTTC | CASSRLGGAETQYF
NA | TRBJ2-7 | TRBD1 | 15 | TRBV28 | TGTGCCAGCAGCCAACCCCGGGACAGGGGTTACGAGCAGTACTTC | CASSQPRDRGYEQYF
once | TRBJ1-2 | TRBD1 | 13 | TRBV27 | TGTGCCAGCAGTACACGACAGGGAGGTGGCTACACCTTC | CASSTRQGGGYTF
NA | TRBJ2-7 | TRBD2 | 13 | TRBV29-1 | TGCAGCGCAAAAACTAGCGGCTCCTACGAGCAGTACTTC | CSAKTSGSYEQYF
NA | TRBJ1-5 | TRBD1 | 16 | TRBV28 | TGTGCCAGCAGCTCACTCTCCAGGGGGGCAAATCAGCCCCAGCATTTT | CASSSLSRGANQPQHF
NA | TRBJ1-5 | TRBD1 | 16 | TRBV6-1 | TGTGCCAGCAGTGTAGGACAGGAAGGCGCCAATCAGCCCCAGCATTTT | CASSVGQEGANQPQHF
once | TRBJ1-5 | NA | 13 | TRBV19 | TGTGCCGGGGGGGGGTTGGGGAATCAGCCCCAGCATTTT | CAGGGLGNQPQHF
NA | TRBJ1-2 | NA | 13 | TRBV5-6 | TGTGCCAGCAGCGTCGGACAGTACTATGGCTACACCTTC | CASSVGQYYGYTF
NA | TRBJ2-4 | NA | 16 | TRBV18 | TGTGCCAGCTCACCCCCGCGGGGTCTAGCCAAAAACAGTCAGTACTTC | CASSPPRGLAKNSQYF
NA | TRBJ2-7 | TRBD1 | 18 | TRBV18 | TGTGCAAGCTCACCCTTGCCGCCGAGACAGGGGCAAACCTACGAGCAGTACTTC | CASSPLPPRQGQTYEQYF
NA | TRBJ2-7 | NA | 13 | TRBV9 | TGTGCCAGCAGCGTAGGCCAGTCCTACGAGCAGTACTTC | CASSVGQSYEQYF
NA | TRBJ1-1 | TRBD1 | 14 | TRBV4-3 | TGCGCCAGCAGCCAAGGACAGGGGGACACTGAAGCTTTCTTT | CASSQGQGDTEAFF
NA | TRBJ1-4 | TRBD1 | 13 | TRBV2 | TGTGCCAGCAAATGGGACAGTACGAAAAGACTGTTTTTT | CASKWDSTKRLFF
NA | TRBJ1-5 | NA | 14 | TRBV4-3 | TGCGCCAGCAGAGGGCCAGGGCTCGATCAGCCCCAGCATTTT | CASRGPGLDQPQHF
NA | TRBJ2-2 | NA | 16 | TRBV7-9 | TGTGCCAGCAGCTTATACTATTTAGCACACACCGGGGAGCTGTTTTTT | CASSLYYLAHTGELFF
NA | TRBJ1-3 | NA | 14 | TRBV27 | TGTGCCAGCCGTCGAGGGGGGGCTGGAAACACCATATATTTT | CASRRGGAGNTIYF
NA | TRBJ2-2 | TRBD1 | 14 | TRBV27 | TGTGCTACCCGGACAGGGGGCGCCACCGGGGAGCTGTTTTTT | CATRTGGATGELFF
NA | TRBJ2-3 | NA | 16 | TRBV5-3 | TGTGCCAGAAGCTTGGTTGGTGGCGGAAGCACAGATACGCAGTATTTT | CARSLVGGGSTDTQYF
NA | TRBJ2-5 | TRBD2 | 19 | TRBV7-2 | TGTGCCAGCAGCAGCGGACTAGCGGGGGGTGAGGGGTATCAAGAGACCCAGTACTTC | CASSSGLAGGEGYQETQYF
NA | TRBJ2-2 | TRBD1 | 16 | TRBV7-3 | TGTGCCAGCAGCTCCAGACAGGGGGGAAACACCGGGGAGCTGTTTTTT | CASSSRQGGNTGELFF
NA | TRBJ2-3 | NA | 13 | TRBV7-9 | TGTGCCAGCAGCCTTCCCGAGACAGATACGCAGTATTTT | CASSLPETDTQYF
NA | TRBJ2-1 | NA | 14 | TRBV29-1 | TGCAGCGCCCTCCGTTGGGCCCAGGGCAATGAGCAGTTCTTC | CSALRWAQGNEQFF
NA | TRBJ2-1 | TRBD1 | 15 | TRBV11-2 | TGTGCCAGCAGCGTGAGACAGGGGGCGGTTGATGAGCAGTTCTTC | CASSVRQGAVDEQFF
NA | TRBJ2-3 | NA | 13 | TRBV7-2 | TGTGCCAGCAGCCCGTTCGTTTCCGATACGCAGTATTTT | CASSPFVSDTQYF
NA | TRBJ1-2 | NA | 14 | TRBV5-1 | TGCGCCAGCAGCTTGGTTCTCCAGGGGCATGGCTACACCTTC | CASSLVLQGHGYTF
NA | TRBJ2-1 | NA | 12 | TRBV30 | TGTGCCTGGAGACCCGGGATCAGTGAGCAGTTCTTC | CAWRPGISEQFF
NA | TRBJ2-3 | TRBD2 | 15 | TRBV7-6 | TGTGCCAGCAGCTTAAATAGCGGGGGGGCCAGTACGCAGTATTTT | CASSLNSGGASTQYF
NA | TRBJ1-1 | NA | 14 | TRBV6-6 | TGTGCCAGCAGTTACGAAGGGGAGAACACTGAAGCTTTCTTT | CASSYEGENTEAFF
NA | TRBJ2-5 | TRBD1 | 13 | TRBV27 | TGTGCCAGCAGGCAGGGGGCGGGAGAGACCCAGTACTTC | CASRQGAGETQYF
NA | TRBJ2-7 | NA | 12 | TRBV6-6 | TGTGCCAGCTCTGACACGTCCTACGAGCAGTACTTC | CASSDTSYEQYF
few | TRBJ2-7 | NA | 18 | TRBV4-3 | TGCGCCAGCAGCCAAGATCTAGGTTGGCAGGGTACATGGGACGAGCAGTACTTC | CASSQDLGWQGTWDEQYF
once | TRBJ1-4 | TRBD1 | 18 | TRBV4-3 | TGCGCCAGCAGCCCAGGTAACGCCGGGACAGCGCAGAGTGAAAAACTGTTTTTT | CASSPGNAGTAQSEKLFF
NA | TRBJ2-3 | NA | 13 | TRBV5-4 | TGTGCCAGCAGCTTGGGAAGCTACGATACGCAGTATTTT | CASSLGSYDTQYF